A single sample gave rise to the 32 T cell receptor beta chains below, sequenced in a study of T cell repertoires in cytomegalovirus infection. These receptors have no known antigen. TCRdb fed the reads into MiXCR, producing one record per CDR3 protein. Here the sample spans 900,000 to 950,000 distinct CDR3 sequences, about a third being singletons. Sequencing used cultured CD8+ T cells from PBMCs, obtained from culture after CMV antigen stimulation. These receptors were obtained from a human donor in good health (CMV status not recorded). Some clones in this sample may be carry-over from other donors' samples.

This clonotype has just a few counts. This CDR3 reads CASADRPRLDTQYF. CDR3 DNA: TGTGCCAGTGCCGACCGGCCCAGACTAGATACGCAGTATTTT. The J gene is TRBJ2-3, the V gene TRBV28; D call uncertain. Trimming removed 9 bases from V and 5 bases from J, with 18 bases in between. Germline assignment: CDR1 MDHEN and CDR2 SYDVKM. CDR3 length: 14 residues.

This clonotype appeared many times. The chain couples TRBV7-2 to TRBJ2-1, with TRBD2 matching over 8 bases. Germline V gene lookup returns CDR1 SGHTA and CDR2 FQGNSA. This CDR3 spans 15 amino acids. With 8 bases clipped from V and 5 bases from J, the junction kept 11 bases outside the gene matches. The CDR3 spells CASSLESGRNNEQFF. The CDR3 DNA follows: TGTGCCAGCTCCCTCGAAAGCGGGAGAAACAATGAGCAGTTCTTC.

This rearrangement joins TRBV12-3 or TRBV12-4 to TRBJ2-3; TRBD2 matches 8 bases. V lost 4 bases to trimming and J lost 7 bases; unmatched junction nucleotides: 7. The CDR3 runs to 14 residues. CDR3 sequence: CASSYTGGSNTQYF. The CDR3 DNA reads TGTGCCAGCAGTTATACGGGGGGGTCGAATACGCAGTATTTT.

This clonotype was counted only a few times. This rearrangement joins TRBV11-3 to TRBJ2-3; D perhaps matches TRBD1 (6 bases). This CDR3 is 15 amino acids long. Germline-derived CDR1 and CDR2 are SGHNT and YENEEA. V lost 0 bases, J lost 0 bases, and 7 bases lay in between. CDR3 loop: CASSLEQGSTDTQYF. CDR3 DNA sequence: TGTGCCAGCAGCTTAGAACAGGGCAGCACAGATACGCAGTATTTT.

This clonotype was seen only a few times. This chain's CDR3 is CASSYRGPTYEQYF. CDR3 DNA: TGTGCCAGCAGTTACAGGGGCCCTACCTACGAGCAGTACTTC. The chain is built from TRBV28 and TRBJ2-7; 7 positions agree with TRBD1. The length of the CDR3 is 14 residues. Germline-derived CDR1 and CDR2 are MDHEN and SYDVKM. V shed 4 bases and J 2 bases; nucleotides not matched to a gene: 5.

The V and J genes are TRBV5-1 and TRBJ1-1, with D possibly being TRBD1 (5 bases). The CDR3 has 15 residues. Germline V lookup: CDR1 SGHRS, CDR2 YFSETQ. V shed 2 bases and J shed 4 bases, with 15 bases lying between them. CDR3 amino acids: CASSFPPGSGTEAFF. For the CDR3, the DNA is TGCGCCAGCAGCTTTCCCCCAGGGTCTGGCACTGAAGCTTTCTTT.

This clonotype came up many times. This chain uses TRBV12-3 or TRBV12-4 with TRBJ1-5; D is perhaps TRBD1 (5 bases). The CDR3 has 16 amino acids. Between the trimmed V and J ends, which lost 4 bases and 0 bases, there was a span of 13 bases. The CDR3 nucleotides are TGTGCCAGCAGTTCGGGCGGACAACTTAGCAATCAGCCCCAGCATTTT. Protein sequence: CASSSGGQLSNQPQHF.

The table lists this clonotype with a few counts. V is TRBV6-6 and J is TRBJ2-7, with 7 bases fitting TRBD2. Germline V CDR1 and CDR2: MNHNY, SVGAGI (reference sequence). The V gene end was trimmed by 8 bases and the J gene end by 4 bases; junction bases not matched to a gene: 11. This CDR3 contains 14 residues. CDR3 coding DNA: TGTGCCAGCTCCTTAACGGGGGGAAAGTACGAGCAGTACGTC. It codes for CASSLTGGKYEQYV.

The chain couples TRBV14 to TRBJ2-1, with 11 bases matching TRBD1. V lost 7 bases to trimming and J lost 7 bases; unmatched junction nucleotides: 15. Per germline, CDR1 SGHDN and CDR2 FVKESK. The CDR3 contains 17 residues. The CDR3 bases are TGTGCCAGCACCCCCTTTCCGGGACAGGGGGACGTAAATGAGCAGTTCTTC. Translation gives CASTPFPGQGDVNEQFF.

The rearrangement joins TRBV7-2 to TRBJ2-2, with 8 bases identical to TRBD2. After removal of 4 bases from V and 4 bases from J, the junction contained 5 bases not matched to a gene. Germline CDR1 and CDR2: SGHTA and FQGNSA. The CDR3 consists of 15 residues. The CDR3 DNA sequence: TGTGCCAGCAGCTGGGAGCGGGGGTTCACCGGGGAGCTGTTTTTT. Protein: CASSWERGFTGELFF.

This clonotype was recorded at least ten times. The rearrangement uses TRBV7-3 and TRBJ2-1; D is tentatively TRBD1 or TRBD2 (5 bases each). Germline assignment: CDR1 SGHTA and CDR2 FQGTGA. Trimming cost V 5 bases and J 6 bases, with 8 bases left between them. The CDR3 contains 12 residues. CDR3 sequence: CASSHGGNEQFF. The CDR3 coding sequence is TGTGCCAGCAGCCATGGGGGCAATGAGCAGTTCTTC.

The chain carries TRBV7-6 and TRBJ2-7; 9 bases match TRBD1. Trimming cost V 4 bases and J 3 bases; bases outside gene matches: 7. This CDR3 has 15 amino acids. The germline V gene encodes CDR1 SGHVS and CDR2 FNYEAQ. The CDR3 coding sequence is TGTGCCAGCAGCTCCTCCGGGACAGGGATCTACGAGCAGTACTTC. Translation: CASSSSGTGIYEQYF.

The table lists this clonotype with a few counts. The chain couples TRBV10-3 to TRBJ1-2; D is uncertain. CDR3 length equals 11 residues. Germline V CDR1 and CDR2: ENHRY, SYGVKD. V lost 6 bases and J lost 4, with 6 bases in between. Here the CDR3 reads CAIRASYGYTF. The CDR3, as DNA: TGTGCCATCAGGGCTTCCTATGGCTACACCTTC.

This clonotype occurred a few times. J is TRBJ2-3 and V is TRBV6-6; weak D call: TRBD2 (7 bases). The CDR3 runs 18 residues. V lost 0 bases and J 2 bases, leaving 18 bases between the germline ends. CDR1 is MNHNY, CDR2 SVGAGI, per germline (reference sequence). As DNA, the CDR3 is TGTGCCAGCAGTTACTCCGGGGGAGGGGGGGCCATCACAGATACGCAGTATTTT. Translation: CASSYSGGGGAITDTQYF.

The rearrangement uses TRBV7-4 and TRBJ1-1; D uncertain. Trimming pared 1 base from V and 4 bases from J, leaving 13 bases between. Germline CDR1 reads SGHVT; CDR2 reads SQSDAQ. CDR3 size: 15 residues. The CDR3 loop reads CASSLVLGSSTEAFF. Here the CDR3 DNA reads TGTGCCAGCAGCTTAGTTCTGGGGTCGAGCACTGAAGCTTTCTTT.

This clonotype was seen repeatedly, ten times or more. The chain links TRBV7-2 to TRBJ1-2; 7 positions match TRBD1. The CDR3 has 12 amino acids. J lost 6 bases, V lost 6 bases, and 4 bases had no gene match. Germline V gives CDR1 SGHTA, CDR2 FQGNSA. CDR3 sequence (DNA): TGTGCCAGCAGGCGAGGGGGCGATGGCTACACCTTC. This gives the protein CASRRGGDGYTF.

The V and J genes are TRBV10-3 and TRBJ2-2, with TRBD1 as a possible D gene (6 bases). CDR1 is ENHRY and CDR2 is SYGVKD in the germline V gene. This CDR3 has 17 residues. With 2 bases removed from V and 0 bases from J, the gap between germline ends came to 13 bases. The CDR3: CAISEPTGTTNTGELFF. The CDR3 DNA sequence: TGTGCCATCAGTGAGCCTACCGGGACAACGAACACCGGGGAGCTGTTTTTT.

To note about this clonotype: Germline is not matched at one junction end, which may reflect a read error. The J gene is TRBJ1-6, the V gene TRBV9; D uncertain. Germline V gene lookup returns CDR1 SGDLS and CDR2 YYNGEE. The CDR3 loop spans 15 amino acids. This CDR3 reads CVSSSGREARSPLHF. As DNA, the CDR3 is TGTGTCAGCAGCTCTGGAAGGGAAGCGAGATCACCCCTCCACTTT.

The chain couples TRBV7-6 to TRBJ1-3, with D tentatively TRBD1 (5 bases). The CDR3 contains 16 residues. The germline V gene has CDR1 SGHVS and CDR2 FNYEAQ. V lost 4 bases and J lost 4, with 17 bases in between. CDR3 sequence (DNA): TGTGCCAGCAGCTCCATTCCTCCCGGACAAGGAAACACCATATATTTT. The encoded protein is CASSSIPPGQGNTIYF.

The chain is built from TRBV3-1 and TRBJ2-7, with TRBD2 as a possible D gene (5 bases). V was clipped by 4 bases and J by 6 bases, with 13 bases between them. The CDR3 is 13 amino acids. Germline CDR1 LGHDT, CDR2 YNNKEL (reference sequence). DNA of the CDR3: TGTGCCAGCAGCCCCTTGGGAGTTCGCGAGCAGTACGTC. It specifies CASSPLGVREQYV.

In this sample, this clonotype turned up many times. The V and J genes are TRBV27 and TRBJ1-1; 7 bases are a match to TRBD1. The length of the CDR3 is 14 residues. The V gene end was trimmed by 6 bases and the J gene end by 0 bases; junction bases not matched to a gene: 4. Germline CDR1 is MNHEY and CDR2 is SMNVEV (reference sequence). The CDR3 is CASSLGGLNTEAFF. CDR3 in DNA: TGTGCCAGCAGCTTAGGGGGCCTGAACACTGAAGCTTTCTTT.

The chain links TRBV5-1 to TRBJ2-5; the match to TRBD2 covers 10 bases. CDR1 is SGHRS, CDR2 YFSETQ, per germline. J gave up 2 bases and V 4 bases, and 11 bases lay outside the gene matches. This CDR3 region has 17 residues. The chain's CDR3 is CASSQNGLAEIQETQYF. CDR3 sequence (DNA): TGCGCCAGCAGCCAGAACGGACTAGCGGAGATACAAGAGACCCAGTACTTC.

This clonotype came up a few times. The chain carries TRBV29-1 and TRBJ2-1, with TRBD2 matching over 8 bases. Trimming cost V 3 bases and J 10 bases; bases outside gene matches: 11. The CDR3 sequence is 14 residues long. The germline CDR1 and CDR2 sequences are SQVTM and ANQGSEA. The CDR3 DNA reads as TGCAGCGTTGATGGTAGCGGGGTGGAGGGGGAGCAGTTCTTC. It yields the protein CSVDGSGVEGEQFF.

The CDR3 is CASTLSNSFNYGYTF. The CDR3 DNA sequence: TGTGCCAGCACCCTTAGTAACTCTTTCAACTATGGCTACACCTTC. The J gene is TRBJ1-2, the V gene TRBV6-8; D gene unclear. The germline CDR1 and CDR2 sequences are MNHGY and SAAAGT. The CDR3 spans 15 residues. The V gene lost 7 bases and the J gene lost 2 bases, with 17 bases spanning the gap.

This sequence joins TRBV4-1 and TRBJ2-1; 9 bases match TRBD2. The J segment lost 1 base and the V segment lost 2 bases, leaving 12 bases of the junction unmatched. CDR1 MGHRA and CDR2 YSYEKL come from the germline V gene. CDR3 size: 19 residues. CDR3 sequence reads: CASSQPSISGGLSYNEQFF. The CDR3 DNA reads as TGCGCCAGCAGCCAACCTTCTATTAGCGGGGGTCTGTCCTACAATGAGCAGTTCTTC.

The gene calls are TRBV19 and TRBJ2-2; D possibly uses TRBD1 or TRBD2 (6 bases each). V shed 7 bases and J shed 6 bases, with 15 bases lying between them. CDR3 length equals 14 residues. Germline V gene data show CDR1 as LNHDA and CDR2 as SQIVND (reference sequence). In nucleotides, the CDR3 is TGTGCCAGTACCCCGGGGGCCGGGGCCGGGGAGCTGTTTTTT. This sequence encodes CASTPGAGAGELFF.

This clonotype was observed a few times. This CDR3 is CATSNRGLAGGPRDEQFF. DNA for the CDR3: TGTGCCACCAGCAATAGGGGACTAGCGGGGGGTCCGCGCGATGAGCAGTTCTTC. The V call is TRBV15, the J call TRBJ2-1, with 15 bases matching TRBD2. With V trimmed by 4 bases and J by 8 bases, 12 bases remained unmatched. The CDR3 consists of 18 residues. Germline lookup yields CDR1 LNHNV and CDR2 YYDKDF (reference sequence).

This clonotype was seen more than once but under ten times. The chain combines TRBV7-6 with TRBJ1-4; perhaps TRBD1 as D (6 bases). The CDR3 contains 14 residues. V lost 8 bases, J lost 7 bases, and 17 bases lay in between. Germline V gene lookup returns CDR1 SGHVS and CDR2 FNYEAQ. This CDR3 is CASSTSTGFEKLFF. The CDR3 DNA sequence: TGTGCCAGCTCGACGTCAACAGGGTTTGAAAAACTGTTTTTT.

This clonotype occurred many times. V is TRBV7-6 and J is TRBJ1-5; possible D gene TRBD1, 6 bases. The CDR3 totals 15 residues. Germline assignment: CDR1 SGHVS and CDR2 FNYEAQ. Trimming removed 5 bases at V and 0 bases at J, with 11 bases between. CDR3: CASSQGTFSNQPQHF. The CDR3, as DNA: TGTGCCAGCAGCCAAGGGACATTTAGCAATCAGCCCCAGCATTTT.

This clonotype was detected a few times. The chain carries TRBV5-6 and TRBJ1-3; weak D call: TRBD1 (5 bases). With 3 bases removed from V and 2 bases from J, the gap between germline ends came to 9 bases. This CDR3 contains 14 residues. Germline loops: CDR1 SGHDT, CDR2 YYEEEE. The DNA of the CDR3 is TGTGCCAGCAGCTGGGGACGGCCTGGAAACACCATATATTTT. It translates to CASSWGRPGNTIYF. The full variable domain, in which reference TRBV5-6 and TRBJ1-3 provide the parts outside the CDR3, is DAGVTQSPTHLIKTRGQQVTLRCSPKSGHDTVSWYQQALGQGPQFIFQYYEEEERQRGNFPDRFSGHQFPNYSSELNVNALLLGDSALYLCASSWGRPGNTIYFGEGSWLTVV.

In its sample, this clonotype was seen a few times. The CDR3, as DNA: TGTGCCAGCAGCTTTCCGACCGAGCGGGGGATTTCAGGCTCCTACAATGAGCAGTTCTTC. Protein: CASSFPTERGISGSYNEQFF. This rearrangement joins TRBV7-2 to TRBJ2-1; 8 bases line up with TRBD2. The V segment lost 3 bases and the J segment 0 bases; nucleotides outside the gene matches: 16. CDR3 length: 20 residues. Germline values: CDR1 SGHTA, CDR2 FQGNSA. The full variable domain, its missing parts supplied by reference TRBV7-2 and TRBJ2-1, is GAGVSQSPSNKVTEKGKDVELRCDPISGHTALYWYRQSLGQGLEFLIYFQGNSAPDKSGLPSDRFSAERTGGSVSTLTIQRTQQEDSAVYLCASSFPTERGISGSYNEQFFGPGTRLTVL.

Points on this clonotype: One end of the junction fails to match germline, which may point to a read error. The rearrangement uses TRBV6-2 or TRBV6-3 and TRBJ1-6, with a tentative D call TRBD1 (6 bases). There are 16 residues in the CDR3. CDR1 is MNHEY, CDR2 SVGEGT, per germline. The CDR3 DNA sequence: TGTGTCAGCAGTCCTATGTGGGGGGCAGTTCGTTCACCCCTCCACTTT. This gives the protein CVSSPMWGAVRSPLHF.